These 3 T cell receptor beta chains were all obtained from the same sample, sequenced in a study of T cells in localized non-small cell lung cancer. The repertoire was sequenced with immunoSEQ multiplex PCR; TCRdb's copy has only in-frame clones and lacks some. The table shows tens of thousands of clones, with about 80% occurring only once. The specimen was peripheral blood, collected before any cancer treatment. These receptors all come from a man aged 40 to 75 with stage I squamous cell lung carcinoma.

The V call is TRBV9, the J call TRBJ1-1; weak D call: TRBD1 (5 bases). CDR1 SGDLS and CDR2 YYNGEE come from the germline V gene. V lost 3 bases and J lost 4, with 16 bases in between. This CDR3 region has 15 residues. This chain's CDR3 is CASSAQAGLGTEAFF. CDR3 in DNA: TGTGCCAGCAGCGCCCAGGCAGGGTTGGGCACTGAAGCTTTCTTT. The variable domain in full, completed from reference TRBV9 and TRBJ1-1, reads DSGVTQTPKHLITATGQRVTLRCSPRSGDLSVYWYQQSLDQGLQFLIQYYNGEERAKGNILERFSAQQFPDLHSELNLSSLELGDSALYFCASSAQAGLGTEAFFGQGTRLTVV.

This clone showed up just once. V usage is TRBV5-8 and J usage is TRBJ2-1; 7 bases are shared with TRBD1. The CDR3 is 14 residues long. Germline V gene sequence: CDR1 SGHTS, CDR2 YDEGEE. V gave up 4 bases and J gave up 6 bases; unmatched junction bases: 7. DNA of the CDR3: TGTGCCAGCAGCCGAGGGACAGCCGGCAATGAGCAGTTCTTC. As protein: CASSRGTAGNEQFF. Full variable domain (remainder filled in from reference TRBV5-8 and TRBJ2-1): EAGVTQSPTHLIKTRGQQATLRCSPISGHTSVYWYQQALGLGLQFLLWYDEGEERNRGNFPPRFSGRQFPNYSSELNVNALELEDSALYLCASSRGTAGNEQFFGPGTRLTVL.

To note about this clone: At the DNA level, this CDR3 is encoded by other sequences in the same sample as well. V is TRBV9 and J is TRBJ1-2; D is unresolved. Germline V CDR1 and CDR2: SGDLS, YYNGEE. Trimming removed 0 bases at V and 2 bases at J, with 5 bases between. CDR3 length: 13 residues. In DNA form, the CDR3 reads TGTGCCAGCAGCGTAGAAGGAAACTATGGCTACACCTTC. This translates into CASSVEGNYGYTF. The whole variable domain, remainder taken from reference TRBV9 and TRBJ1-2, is DSGVTQTPKHLITATGQRVTLRCSPRSGDLSVYWYQQSLDQGLQFLIQYYNGEERAKGNILERFSAQQFPDLHSELNLSSLELGDSALYFCASSVEGNYGYTFGSGTRLTVV.